This paragraph reports one T cell receptor (beta chain). A junction end diverges from the germline sequence, so it may reflect a read error. This CDR3 is also generated by other DNA sequences in the sample. Treatment reported: roughly 20 received Ad26.COV2.S at low or high dose, single or two shots; 5 received placebo; per-sample allocation not given. Sampling occurred on day 63 after the first vaccine or placebo injection. This specimen comes from a study of Ad26.COV2.S vaccination and SARS-CoV-2 variants. Generated by immunoSEQ multiplex PCR, the TCRdb table keeps only in-frame clones and is missing some. The data show a few hundred thousand clones, around 86% seen once. Looked up from germline, CDR1 is MDHEN and CDR2 is SYDVKM. The CDR3 contains 16 residues.

The specimen comprised peripheral blood, sampled in a trial of Ad26.COV2.S vaccine versus placebo. The sequence was collected from a person between 18 and 65 years old who received the Ad26.COV2.S COVID-19 vaccine or a placebo. This chain uses TRBV28 with TRBJ2-7; tentative D call: TRBD2 (7 bases). CDR3 nucleotides: TGTGCCAGCAGCCGGACTAGGACAGCAACCTCCTACGAGCAGTATTTC. Its protein product is CASSRTRTATSYEQYF.